These 22 T cell receptor beta chains came from one sample sequenced in a study of cytotoxic CD8 clonotypes in ibrutinib-treated CLL. This table comes from immunoSEQ multiplex PCR, and its TCRdb copy is limited to in-frame clones, with some not included. In the table there are over 130,000 clones, more than 75% of which are singletons. Specimen: PBMCs, collected after 36 months of ibrutinib treatment. Receptors originate from a human donor with chronic lymphocytic leukemia.

There are a few counts of this clone. The J gene is TRBJ1-3, the V gene TRBV2; 8 nucleotides agree with TRBD1. CDR1 and CDR2 (germline): SNHLY, FYNNEI. The CDR3 length is 15 residues. The V and J ends lost 2 bases and 2 bases, in that order; junction bases with no gene match: 2. DNA for the CDR3: TGTGCCAGCAGTGAAATGACAGGGGCTGGAAACACCATATATTTT. Translated: CASSEMTGAGNTIYF. Looking up the rest from reference TRBV2 and TRBJ1-3 gives the full variable domain: EPEVTQTPSHQVTQMGQEVILRCVPISNHLYFYWYRQILGQKVEFLVSFYNNEISEKSEIFDDQFSVERPDGSNFTLKIRSTKLEDSAMYFCASSEMTGAGNTIYFGEGSWLTVV.

V is TRBV25-1 and J is TRBJ2-7; 7 bases agree with TRBD1. Germline CDR1 reads MGHDK; CDR2 reads SYGVNS. The length of the CDR3 is 15 residues. The V gene end was trimmed by 0 bases and the J gene end by 7 bases; junction bases not matched to a gene: 9. The CDR3 sequence is CASSEYRRGRVEQYF. The CDR3 DNA reads TGTGCCAGCAGTGAATATCGTAGGGGGCGCGTTGAGCAGTACTTC.

This chain connects TRBV7-9 to TRBJ1-4; tentative D call: TRBD1 (5 bases). CDR3 size: 16 residues. The V end was cut by 2 bases, the J end by 8 bases, with 18 bases between. The germline CDR1 and CDR2 sequences are SEHNR and FQNEAQ (reference sequence). Written as DNA, the CDR3 is TGTGCCAGCAGCTTACGATGGGACGGCCTGAAAGAAAAACTGTTTTTT. Its translation is CASSLRWDGLKEKLFF.

CDR3 sequence (DNA): TGCGCCAGCAAAGTCCGCTCTGGGGCCAACGTCCTGACTTTC. It translates to CASKVRSGANVLTF. The V and J genes are TRBV5-1 and TRBJ2-6, with D uncertain. The CDR3 covers 14 residues. V was pared by 6 bases and J by 0 bases, with 7 bases between. Germline CDR1 SGHRS, CDR2 YFSETQ.

The V and J genes are TRBV6-1 and TRBJ2-3; D gene unclear. This CDR3 region has 13 residues. V lost 5 bases to trimming and J lost 0 bases, with 6 bases between them. Germline assignment: CDR1 MNHNS and CDR2 SASEGT. In DNA, the CDR3 is TGTGCCAGCAGTTTACAGAGCACAGATACGCAGTATTTT. It yields the protein CASSLQSTDTQYF.

CDR3 nucleotides: TGTGCCAGCAGTGACCTGGGGAACACCGGGGAGCTGTTTTTT. Translating it yields CASSDLGNTGELFF. The chain couples TRBV6-4 to TRBJ2-2; D unclear. V dropped 2 bases and J dropped 1 base, with 5 bases sitting between them. There are 14 residues in the CDR3. Per germline, CDR1 MRHNA and CDR2 SNTAGT.

V is TRBV6-5 and J is TRBJ1-1; D perhaps matches TRBD1 (5 bases). The CDR3 contains 13 residues. Trimming shortened V by 0 bases and J by 12 bases, and 14 bases separated the two germline ends. Germline V gene sequence: CDR1 MNHEY, CDR2 SVGAGI. The DNA of the CDR3 is TGTGCCAGCAGTTACTCCGGGACGGTACTACCTTTCTTT. This gives the protein CASSYSGTVLPFF.

The chain uses TRBV7-6 and TRBJ1-3; D is undetermined. Trimming cost V 5 bases and J 6 bases, with 17 bases left between them. Germline lookup yields CDR1 SGHVS and CDR2 FNYEAQ. The CDR3 covers 15 residues. Here the CDR3 DNA reads TGTGCCAGCAGCGCCCTGCCAGGATCCACAAACACCATATATTTT. The encoded protein is CASSALPGSTNTIYF. Looking up the rest from reference TRBV7-6 and TRBJ1-3 gives the full variable domain: GAGVSQSPRYKVTKRGQDVALRCDPISGHVSLYWYRQALGQGPEFLTYFNYEAQQDKSGLPNDRFSAERPEGSISTLTIQRTEQRDSAMYRCASSALPGSTNTIYFGEGSWLTVV.

The chain carries TRBV25-1 and TRBJ1-5; D is ambiguous. Trimming took 3 bases from V and 6 from J, leaving 12 bases between them. CDR3 size: 14 residues. Per the germline V gene, CDR1 is MGHDK and CDR2 is SYGVNS. The CDR3 loop is CASSDPGNGQPQHF. The CDR3 region has the DNA TGTGCCAGCAGTGATCCGGGGAACGGTCAGCCCCAGCATTTT.

This chain joins TRBV6-5 and TRBJ2-1; D gene unclear. The V end was cut by 0 bases, the J end by 6 bases, with 12 bases between. CDR1 is MNHEY, CDR2 SVGAGI, per germline. This CDR3 contains 15 residues. Written as DNA, the CDR3 is TGTGCCAGCAGTTACTCCCTGGGTGGAGTCAATGAGCAGTTCTTC. Amino acid sequence: CASSYSLGGVNEQFF.

V usage is TRBV6-6 and J usage is TRBJ1-1; D is undetermined. V was shortened by 4 bases and J by 3 bases, with 12 bases between the two germline ends. The CDR3 has 14 residues. In germline, CDR1 is MNHNY, CDR2 SVGAGI (reference sequence). The chain's CDR3 is CASSSGPLDTEAFF. In nucleotides, the CDR3 is TGTGCCAGCAGTTCTGGACCCCTAGACACTGAAGCTTTCTTT.

The chain recombines TRBV30 with TRBJ2-2; 7 positions match TRBD2. This CDR3 is built from 14 residues. The germline CDR1 and CDR2 sequences are GTSNPN and SVGIG (reference sequence). The CDR3 DNA reads as TGTGCTCACGAGGGCGGGAGTGGGACCGGGGAGCTGTTTTTT. Residues: CAHEGGSGTGELFF.

This clone has more than one count but fewer than ten. V gene TRBV2 combines with J gene TRBJ1-1; possibly TRBD1 for D (5 bases). The ends were cut back, 7 bases at V and 0 bases at J, with 21 bases in the middle. This CDR3 has 17 amino acids. The germline V gene encodes CDR1 SNHLY and CDR2 FYNNEI. The CDR3 region is CASTGHAPRSMNTEAFF. DNA of the CDR3: TGTGCCAGCACAGGACATGCCCCAAGGTCGATGAACACTGAAGCTTTCTTT.

The rearrangement links TRBV14 to TRBJ2-1; D is tentatively TRBD1 or TRBD2 (5 bases each). The CDR3 runs 15 residues. Trimming shortened V by 6 bases and J by 7 bases, and 19 bases separated the two germline ends. The germline V gene encodes CDR1 SGHDN and CDR2 FVKESK. The CDR3 nucleotides are TGTGCCAGCAGGCCGCAGGGCGCTGGGAGAAATGAGCAGTTCTTC. This codes for CASRPQGAGRNEQFF.

The chain is built from TRBV4-1 and TRBJ2-7, with D tentatively TRBD1 (6 bases). V was cut by 1 base and J by 5 bases, with 18 bases left in between. Germline assignment: CDR1 MGHRA and CDR2 YSYEKL. The CDR3 spans 16 residues. CDR3 residues: CASSQVVQGMKHEQYF. The CDR3 nucleotides read TGCGCCAGCAGCCAAGTTGTTCAGGGGATGAAGCACGAGCAGTACTTC.

J is TRBJ2-1 and V is TRBV7-6; perhaps D is TRBD1 or TRBD2 (5 bases each). V dropped 1 base and J dropped 9 bases, with 16 bases sitting between them. Germline V gene sequence: CDR1 SGHVS, CDR2 FNYEAQ. This CDR3 has 15 residues. This CDR3 is CASSLGDPRRFEQFF. DNA of the CDR3: TGTGCCAGCAGCTTAGGGGACCCCCGGCGCTTTGAGCAGTTCTTC.

This chain connects TRBV6-5 to TRBJ1-2, with a possible D match to TRBD1 (5 bases). V lost 6 bases, J lost 4 bases, and 15 bases lay in between. Germline V CDR1 and CDR2: MNHEY, SVGAGI. There are 14 residues in the CDR3. The CDR3 nucleotides read TGTGCCAGCAGGGCGGGGGAGGTTCGCTATGGCTACACCTTC. Encoded protein: CASRAGEVRYGYTF.

This clone was seen only once. The chain combines TRBV19 with TRBJ2-1; D not resolved. There are 12 residues in the CDR3. Germline-derived CDR1 and CDR2 are LNHDA and SQIVND (reference sequence). Trimming removed 3 bases from V and 6 bases from J, with 6 bases in between. CDR3 DNA: TGTGCCAGTAGTATCGGGCTCAATGAGCAGTTCTTC. Protein: CASSIGLNEQFF.

Here the CDR3 DNA reads TGTGCCAGCAGGGGGAATCAGCCCCAGCATTTT. It codes for CASRGNQPQHF. The chain employs TRBV6-1 and TRBJ1-5; D gene uncertain. The CDR3 has 11 residues. V dropped 6 bases and J dropped 4 bases, with 4 bases sitting between them. The germline V gene encodes CDR1 MNHNS and CDR2 SASEGT.

V and J are TRBV11-3 and TRBJ2-3; TRBD1 or TRBD2 may be the D gene (5 bases each). The CDR3 extends over 13 amino acids. Per germline, CDR1 SGHNT and CDR2 YENEEA. Deletions cut 1 base from V and 6 bases from J, with 8 bases between. This chain's CDR3 is CASSLAGPDTQYF. The CDR3 bases are TGTGCCAGCAGCTTAGCGGGGCCTGATACGCAGTATTTT.

This clone occurred once. The chain links TRBV28 to TRBJ2-5; D remains unclear. This CDR3 has 13 residues. CDR1 and CDR2 from the germline V gene are MDHEN and SYDVKM. Trimming left V 5 bases short and J 2 bases short, with 9 bases between. In DNA, the CDR3 is TGTGCCAGCAGTGGACCCCTACAAGAGACCCAGTACTTC. Its translation: CASSGPLQETQYF.

V gene TRBV4-2 combines with J gene TRBJ2-2, with D tentatively TRBD1 or TRBD2 (5 bases each). Trimming took 0 bases from V and 0 from J, leaving 11 bases between them. The CDR3 has 17 amino acids. Germline V gene sequence: CDR1 LGHNA, CDR2 YNFKEQ. This CDR3 reads CASSQEGGGPNTGELFF. CDR3 nucleotides: TGTGCCAGCAGCCAAGAGGGTGGGGGACCGAACACCGGGGAGCTGTTTTTT.